What follows are 14 T cell receptor beta chains derived from one specimen sequenced in a study of blood T cells in healthy people across ages. A second PCR of 7 to 11 cycles used a sample-barcoded 5' primer and a J-beta primer mix. TCRdb reprocessed the 5' RACE reads with MiXCR, giving one entry per CDR3 protein. In the table there are hundreds of thousands of distinct CDR3 sequences, 49% of which are singletons. The source material was blood. The receptors were gathered from a woman aged 55-70 years in good health.

The rearrangement links TRBV27 to TRBJ1-2, with a tentative D call TRBD1 (5 bases). CDR3 size: 15 residues. Trimming cost V 5 bases and J 4 bases, with 17 bases left between them. The V gene's germline CDR1 is MNHEY and CDR2 SMNVEV (reference sequence). The CDR3 nucleotides are TGTGCCAGCAGTCCCCGGACAAGGGTTACCTATGGCTACACCTTC. It yields the protein CASSPRTRVTYGYTF.

This clonotype was observed once. The V call is TRBV20-1, the J call TRBJ2-3; perhaps D is TRBD1 or TRBD2 (5 bases each). CDR1 and CDR2 from the germline V gene are DFQATT and SNEGSKA (reference sequence). The CDR3 sequence is 15 residues long. The germline V and J ends were trimmed by 3 bases and 3 bases, with 16 bases remaining between them. The CDR3 region has the DNA TGCAGTGCTAGTCCCCCGACGGGACGAACAGATACGCAGTATTTT. Translation: CSASPPTGRTDTQYF.

At least ten counts were recorded for this clonotype. The chain is built from TRBV10-3 and TRBJ2-7; TRBD2 matches 13 bases. Per germline, CDR1 ENHRY and CDR2 SYGVKD. V lost 6 bases, J lost 1 base, and 9 bases stayed unmatched. The CDR3 spans 17 residues. CDR3 DNA: TGTGCCATCAGGAGGACTAGCGGGAGCCTCACGTCCTACGAGCAGTACTTC. Translating gives CAIRRTSGSLTSYEQYF.

The CDR3 region is CSARDLSGGSYNEQFF. The CDR3 DNA reads as TGCAGTGCTAGAGATCTAAGCGGGGGCTCCTACAATGAGCAGTTCTTC. This rearrangement joins TRBV20-1 to TRBJ2-1, with 8 bases lining up with TRBD2. The germline CDR1 and CDR2 sequences are DFQATT and SNEGSKA (reference sequence). This CDR3 has 16 residues. J gave up 0 bases and V 0 bases, and 4 bases lay outside the gene matches.

This clonotype is a singleton in its sample. The rearrangement uses TRBV12-3 or TRBV12-4 and TRBJ1-2; 10 nucleotides match TRBD1. The length of the CDR3 is 14 residues. The V and J ends lost 6 bases and 6 bases, in that order; junction bases with no gene match: 7. The CDR3 bases are TGTGCCAGCAGGCTGACAGGGGGCGCGAATGGCTACACCTTC. This sequence encodes CASRLTGGANGYTF.

The chain has TRBV29-1 and TRBJ1-1; D not resolved. Germline V gene sequence: CDR1 SQVTM, CDR2 ANQGSEA. This CDR3 comprises 11 residues. The germline V and J ends were trimmed by 6 bases and 11 bases, with 16 bases remaining between them. The CDR3 bases are TGCAGCGTCAAGGGTAGTGAGAGGGCTTTCTTT. Residues: CSVKGSERAFF. Together with reference TRBV29-1 and TRBJ1-1, the CDR3 gives the full variable domain: SAVISQKPSRDICQRGTSLTIQCQVDSQVTMMFWYRQQPGQSLTLIATANQGSEATYESGFVIDKFPISRPNLTFSTLTVSNMSPEDSSIYLCSVKGSERAFFGQGTRLTVV.

The rearrangement links TRBV12-3 or TRBV12-4 to TRBJ1-4; perhaps TRBD1 as D (5 bases). The CDR3 extends over 14 amino acids. The V gene lost 1 base and the J gene lost 10 bases, with 13 bases spanning the gap. The CDR3 region is CASSLGQKVGKLFF. The CDR3 DNA is TGTGCCAGCAGTTTAGGACAGAAGGTCGGAAAACTGTTTTTT.

J is TRBJ2-7 and V is TRBV6-1, with TRBD2 identical over 7 bases. Germline assignment: CDR1 MNHNS and CDR2 SASEGT. CDR3 size: 16 residues. After removal of 5 bases from V and 7 bases from J, the junction contained 17 bases not matched to a gene. The CDR3 is CASSWPLTGRGGEQYF. The CDR3 DNA sequence: TGTGCCAGCAGTTGGCCCCTCACGGGCCGCGGGGGAGAGCAGTACTTC.

The CDR3 DNA reads as TGCAGCGTTGAGGATCATTTAGCGGGAGCAGACTCCTACAATGAGCAGTTCTTC. Translation gives CSVEDHLAGADSYNEQFF. The chain is built from TRBV29-1 and TRBJ2-1; 9 bases fit TRBD2. Germline V gives CDR1 SQVTM, CDR2 ANQGSEA. The V gene end was trimmed by 3 bases and the J gene end by 0 bases; junction bases not matched to a gene: 12. The CDR3 totals 18 residues.

The chain carries TRBV20-1 and TRBJ2-7; 12 bases are a match to TRBD2. Germline assignment: CDR1 DFQATT and CDR2 SNEGSKA (reference sequence). V was pared by 4 bases and J by 2 bases, with 9 bases of the junction left unmatched. The CDR3 sequence is 16 residues long. CDR3 region: CSAKDPRTSGAYEQYF. CDR3 DNA: TGCAGTGCTAAAGATCCTCGGACTAGCGGGGCCTACGAGCAGTACTTC.

With respect to this clonotype: An end of the junction does not agree with germline; a read error may underlie this. The chain has TRBV5-1 and TRBJ1-2; no clear D gene. Germline-derived CDR1 and CDR2 are SGHRS and YFSETQ. This CDR3 is 14 amino acids long. The CDR3 is CASSPGSPNCGYTF. The DNA of the CDR3 is TGCGCCAGCAGCCCGGGCAGCCCAAACTGTGGCTACACCTTC.

In the case of this clonotype: Germline and junction disagree at one end, which may indicate a read error. The V call is TRBV27, the J call TRBJ2-3; tentative D call: TRBD1 (6 bases). This CDR3 has 16 amino acids. The germline V gene has CDR1 MNHEY and CDR2 SMNVEV (reference sequence). The DNA for the CDR3 is TGTGCCAGCAGCTCCACCGGACAGCCATTCACAGATGCGCAGTATTTT. Translated: CASSSTGQPFTDAQYF.

The chain combines TRBV5-1 with TRBJ2-1, with D unresolved. Trimming took off 2 bases at V and 5 bases at J, with 11 bases between the two ends. Germline CDR1 reads SGHRS; CDR2 reads YFSETQ. The CDR3 spans 14 residues. In nucleotides, the CDR3 is TGCGCCAGCAGCTTTTCGGCAGCAGACAATGAGCAGTTCTTC. Its protein is CASSFSAADNEQFF.

The chain combines TRBV29-1 with TRBJ1-1; TRBD1 agrees at 7 bases. J lost 10 bases, V lost 3 bases, and 8 bases had no gene match. Germline CDR1 SQVTM, CDR2 ANQGSEA. This CDR3 spans 12 amino acids. CDR3 in amino acids: CSVDPQGQRAFF. CDR3 nucleotide sequence: TGCAGCGTTGACCCTCAGGGACAGCGAGCTTTCTTT. Full variable domain (missing parts from reference TRBV29-1 and TRBJ1-1): SAVISQKPSRDICQRGTSLTIQCQVDSQVTMMFWYRQQPGQSLTLIATANQGSEATYESGFVIDKFPISRPNLTFSTLTVSNMSPEDSSIYLCSVDPQGQRAFFGQGTRLTVV.